Detailed here is one TCR beta chain. Its antigen is not identified. This specimen belongs to a study of graft-versus-host responses after intestinal transplantation. Study at large: Tacrolimus plus steroids were given to all recipients for two to three years, preceded by anti-thymocyte globulin induction. Study observations and caveats: Some GvH clones appeared in ileal mucosa or blood before recipient bone marrow. Early post-transplant declines in HvG were associated with peak levels of circulating GvH clones.

Only in-frame clones appear in the TCRdb table, and some are missing; sequencing was by immunoSEQ multiplex PCR. Of about 110,000 clones detected, roughly 93% appear once; the ten largest clones hold less than 0.55%. The sequences come from unstimulated CD8+ T cells sorted from spleen or lymph node cells, collected before intestinal transplant. This clonotype was sampled from a human donor who received an intestinal transplant.

The CDR3 sequence: CASSHPTRDYEQYF. CDR3 DNA: TGCGCCAGCAGCCACCCCACTAGAGACTACGAGCAGTACTTC. This sequence joins TRBV4-1 and TRBJ2-5; possible D gene TRBD2, 5 bases. The end of the DNA is better explained by TRBJ2-7, so the J call may be wrong. The CDR3 length is 14 residues. Germline CDR1 MGHRA, CDR2 YSYEKL.